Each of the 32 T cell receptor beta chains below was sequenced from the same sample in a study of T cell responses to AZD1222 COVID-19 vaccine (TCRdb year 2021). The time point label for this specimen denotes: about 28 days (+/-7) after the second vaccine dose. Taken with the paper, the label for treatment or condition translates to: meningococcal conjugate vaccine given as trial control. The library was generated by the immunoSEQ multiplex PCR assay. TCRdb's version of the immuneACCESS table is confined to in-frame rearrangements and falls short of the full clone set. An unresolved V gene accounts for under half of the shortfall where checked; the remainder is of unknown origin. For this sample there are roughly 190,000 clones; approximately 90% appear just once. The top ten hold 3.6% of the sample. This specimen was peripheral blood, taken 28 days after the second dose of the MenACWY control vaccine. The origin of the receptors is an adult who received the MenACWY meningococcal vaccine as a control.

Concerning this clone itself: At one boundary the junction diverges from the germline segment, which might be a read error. The CDR3 protein is CASSSPRDYHETQYF. As DNA, the CDR3 is TGTGCCAGCAGCTCACCCCGGGACTACCACGAGACCCAGTACTTC. The chain employs TRBV11-3 and TRBJ2-5, with 7 bases identical to TRBD2. The CDR3 extends over 15 amino acids. Looked up from germline, CDR1 is SGHNT and CDR2 is YENEEA.

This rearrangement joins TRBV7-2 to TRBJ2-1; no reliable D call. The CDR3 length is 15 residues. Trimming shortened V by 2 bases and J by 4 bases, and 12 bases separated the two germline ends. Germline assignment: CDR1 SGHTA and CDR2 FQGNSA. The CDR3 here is CASSLSTPIYNEQFF. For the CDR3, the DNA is TGTGCCAGCAGCTTATCTACCCCCATATACAATGAGCAGTTCTTC.

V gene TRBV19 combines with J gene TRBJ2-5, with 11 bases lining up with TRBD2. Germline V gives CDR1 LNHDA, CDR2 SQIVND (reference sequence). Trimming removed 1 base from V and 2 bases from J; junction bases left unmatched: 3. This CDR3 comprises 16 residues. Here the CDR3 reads CASSIGIAGGQETQYF. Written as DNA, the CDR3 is TGTGCCAGTAGTATAGGTATAGCGGGAGGGCAAGAGACCCAGTACTTC.

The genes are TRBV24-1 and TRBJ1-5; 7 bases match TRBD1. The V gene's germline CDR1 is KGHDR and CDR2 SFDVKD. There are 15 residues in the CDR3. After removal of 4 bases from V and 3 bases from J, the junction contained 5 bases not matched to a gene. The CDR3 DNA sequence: TGTGCCACCAGTGAAGGGGGCTTCAACAATCAGCCCCAGCATTTT. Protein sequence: CATSEGGFNNQPQHF.

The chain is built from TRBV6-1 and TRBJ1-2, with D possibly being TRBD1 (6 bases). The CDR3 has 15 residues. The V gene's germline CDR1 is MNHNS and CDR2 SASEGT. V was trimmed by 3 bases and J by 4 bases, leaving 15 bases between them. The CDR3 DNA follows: TGTGCCAGCAGTGAGGGGATGGGGGCATCCTATGGCTACACCTTC. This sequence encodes CASSEGMGASYGYTF.

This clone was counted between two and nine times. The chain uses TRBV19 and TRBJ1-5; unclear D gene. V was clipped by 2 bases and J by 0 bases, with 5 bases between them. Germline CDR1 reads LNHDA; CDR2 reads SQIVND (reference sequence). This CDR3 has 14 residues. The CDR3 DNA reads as TGTGCCAGTAGTATAATGCTTAGCAATCAGCCCCAGCATTTT. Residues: CASSIMLSNQPQHF.

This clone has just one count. CDR3 sequence reads: CASSLRGPGQGVYGYTF. CDR3 nucleotide sequence: TGTGCCAGCAGTTTAAGGGGGCCGGGACAGGGGGTCTATGGCTACACCTTC. The gene calls are TRBV27 and TRBJ1-2; 11 positions match TRBD1. This CDR3 region has 17 residues. Germline V gene data show CDR1 as MNHEY and CDR2 as SMNVEV (reference sequence). Germline trimming cut 2 bases from V and 4 bases from J; bases unmatched to any gene: 9.

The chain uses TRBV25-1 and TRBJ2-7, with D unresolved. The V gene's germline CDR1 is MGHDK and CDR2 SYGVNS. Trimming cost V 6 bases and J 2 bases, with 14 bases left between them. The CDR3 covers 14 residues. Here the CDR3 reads CASRDAGVTYEQYF. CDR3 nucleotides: TGTGCCAGCAGGGACGCAGGTGTAACCTACGAGCAGTACTTC.

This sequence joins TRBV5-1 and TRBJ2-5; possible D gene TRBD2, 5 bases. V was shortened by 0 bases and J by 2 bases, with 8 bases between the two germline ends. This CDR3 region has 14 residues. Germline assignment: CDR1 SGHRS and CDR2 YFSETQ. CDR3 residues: CASSLVGMQETQYF. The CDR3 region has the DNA TGCGCCAGCAGCTTGGTCGGGATGCAAGAGACCCAGTACTTC.

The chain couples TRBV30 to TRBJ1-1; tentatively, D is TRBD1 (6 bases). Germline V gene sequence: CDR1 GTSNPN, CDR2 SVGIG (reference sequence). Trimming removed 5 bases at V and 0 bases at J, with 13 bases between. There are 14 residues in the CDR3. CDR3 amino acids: CAWVEGGMNTEAFF. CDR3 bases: TGTGCCTGGGTGGAGGGGGGCATGAACACTGAAGCTTTCTTT. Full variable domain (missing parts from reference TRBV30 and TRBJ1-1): SQTIHQWPATLVQPVGSPLSLECTVEGTSNPNLYWYRQAAGRGLQLLFYSVGIGQISSEVPQNLSASRPQDRQFILSSKKLLLSDSGFYLCAWVEGGMNTEAFFGQGTRLTVV.

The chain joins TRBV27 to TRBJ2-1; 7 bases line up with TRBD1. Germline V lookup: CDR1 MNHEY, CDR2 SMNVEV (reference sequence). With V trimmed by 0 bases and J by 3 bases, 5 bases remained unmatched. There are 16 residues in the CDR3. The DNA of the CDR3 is TGTGCCAGCAGTTTATCTAGACAGGGATTCTACAATGAGCAGTTCTTC. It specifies CASSLSRQGFYNEQFF.

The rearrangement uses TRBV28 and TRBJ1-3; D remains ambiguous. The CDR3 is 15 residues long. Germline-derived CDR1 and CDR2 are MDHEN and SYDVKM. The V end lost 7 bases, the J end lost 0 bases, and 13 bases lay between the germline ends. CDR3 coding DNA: TGTGCCAGCACCCGGGGAGGGCTCTCTGGAAACACCATATATTTT. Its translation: CASTRGGLSGNTIYF.

CDR3 DNA sequence: TGTGCCAGCAGCTTAGGGTCCGGGAGGGCCACTGAAGCTTTCTTT. Translated: CASSLGSGRATEAFF. The rearrangement links TRBV11-3 to TRBJ1-1; D not certain. The CDR3 covers 15 residues. The germline gives CDR1 SGHNT, CDR2 YENEEA. V gave up 1 base and J gave up 4 bases, with 13 bases separating them.

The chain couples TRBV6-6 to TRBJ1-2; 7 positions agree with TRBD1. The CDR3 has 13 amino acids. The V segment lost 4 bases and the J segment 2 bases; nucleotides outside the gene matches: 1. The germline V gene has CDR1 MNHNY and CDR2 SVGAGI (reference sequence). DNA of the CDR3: TGTGCCAGCAGTTTGACAGGGAACTATGGCTACACCTTC. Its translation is CASSLTGNYGYTF.

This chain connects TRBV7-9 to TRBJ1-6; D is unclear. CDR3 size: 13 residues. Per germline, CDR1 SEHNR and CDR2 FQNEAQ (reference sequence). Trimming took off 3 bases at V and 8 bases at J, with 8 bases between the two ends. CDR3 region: CASSFDRDSPLHF. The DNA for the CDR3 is TGTGCCAGCAGCTTTGACCGGGATTCACCCCTCCACTTT.

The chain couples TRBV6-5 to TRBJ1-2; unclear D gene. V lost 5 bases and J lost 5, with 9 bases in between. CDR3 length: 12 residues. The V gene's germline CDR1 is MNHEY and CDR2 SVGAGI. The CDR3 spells CASSSRIYGYTF. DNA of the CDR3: TGTGCCAGCAGTAGTAGGATTTATGGCTACACCTTC.

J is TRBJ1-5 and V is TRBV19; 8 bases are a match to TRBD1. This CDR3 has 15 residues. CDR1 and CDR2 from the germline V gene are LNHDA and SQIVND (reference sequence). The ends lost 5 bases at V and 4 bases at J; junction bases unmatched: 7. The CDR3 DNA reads TGTGCCAGTAGTGGTACAGGGGGAAGAAATCAGCCCCAGCATTTT. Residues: CASSGTGGRNQPQHF.

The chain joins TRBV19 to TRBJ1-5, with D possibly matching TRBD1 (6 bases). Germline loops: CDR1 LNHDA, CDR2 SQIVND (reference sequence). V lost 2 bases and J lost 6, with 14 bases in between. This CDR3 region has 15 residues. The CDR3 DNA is TGTGCCAGTAGTATAACTTTAAGGGGGTCTCAGCCCCAGCATTTT. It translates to CASSITLRGSQPQHF.

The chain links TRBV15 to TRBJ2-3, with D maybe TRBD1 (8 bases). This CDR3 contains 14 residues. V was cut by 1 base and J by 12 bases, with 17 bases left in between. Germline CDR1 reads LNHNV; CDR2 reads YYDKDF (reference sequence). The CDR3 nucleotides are TGTGCCACCAGCAGAGCTAGACAGGGGAGGGAACAGTATTTT. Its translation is CATSRARQGREQYF.

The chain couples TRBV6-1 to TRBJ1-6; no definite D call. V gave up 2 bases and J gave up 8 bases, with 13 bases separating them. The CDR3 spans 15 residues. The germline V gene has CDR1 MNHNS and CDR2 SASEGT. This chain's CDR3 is CASSETVPGYSPLHF. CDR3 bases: TGTGCCAGCAGTGAAACAGTTCCGGGTTATTCACCCCTCCACTTT.

The CDR3 nucleotides are TGCGCCAGCAGTCAATCAGGGGCCCTGGTCTGCGAGCAGTACTTC. Translation: CASSQSGALVCEQYF. The gene calls are TRBV23-1 and TRBJ2-7; tentative D call: TRBD1 (5 bases). TRBV23-1 is annotated as an ORF whose role is uncertain. The CDR3 has 15 residues. The V and J ends lost 0 bases and 6 bases respectively, with 15 bases between them.

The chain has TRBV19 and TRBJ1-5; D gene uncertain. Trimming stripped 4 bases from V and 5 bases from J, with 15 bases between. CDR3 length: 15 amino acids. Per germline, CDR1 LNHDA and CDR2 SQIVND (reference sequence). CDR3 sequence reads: CASSTVRRDHQPQHF. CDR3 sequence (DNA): TGTGCCAGTAGTACTGTACGGCGGGATCATCAGCCCCAGCATTTT.

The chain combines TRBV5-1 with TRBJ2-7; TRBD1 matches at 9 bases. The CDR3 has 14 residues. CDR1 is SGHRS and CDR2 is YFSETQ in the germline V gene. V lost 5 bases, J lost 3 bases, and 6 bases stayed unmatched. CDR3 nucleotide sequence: TGCGCCAGCAGGGCTAACAGGGGGCTCTACGAGCAGTACTTC. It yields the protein CASRANRGLYEQYF.

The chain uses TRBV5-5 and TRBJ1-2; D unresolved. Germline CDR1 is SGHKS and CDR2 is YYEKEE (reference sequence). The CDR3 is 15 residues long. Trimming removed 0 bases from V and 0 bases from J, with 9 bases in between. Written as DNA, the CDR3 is TGTGCCAGCAGCTTGGGGCAGCAATCTAACTATGGCTACACCTTC. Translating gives CASSLGQQSNYGYTF.

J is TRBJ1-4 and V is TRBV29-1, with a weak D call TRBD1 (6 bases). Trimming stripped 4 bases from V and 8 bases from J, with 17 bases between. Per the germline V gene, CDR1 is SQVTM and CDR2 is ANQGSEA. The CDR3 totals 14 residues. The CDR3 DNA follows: TGCAGCGTTGCCTCGGGGGGCTATGGCGAAAAACTGTTTTTT. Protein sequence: CSVASGGYGEKLFF.

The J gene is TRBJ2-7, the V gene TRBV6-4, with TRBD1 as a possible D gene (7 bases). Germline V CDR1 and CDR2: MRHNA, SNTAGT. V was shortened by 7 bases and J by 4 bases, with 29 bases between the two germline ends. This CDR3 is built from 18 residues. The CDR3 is CASNRDRAILASGYEQYF. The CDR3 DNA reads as TGTGCCAGCAACCGAGACAGGGCAATTCTAGCGTCGGGATACGAGCAGTACTTC.

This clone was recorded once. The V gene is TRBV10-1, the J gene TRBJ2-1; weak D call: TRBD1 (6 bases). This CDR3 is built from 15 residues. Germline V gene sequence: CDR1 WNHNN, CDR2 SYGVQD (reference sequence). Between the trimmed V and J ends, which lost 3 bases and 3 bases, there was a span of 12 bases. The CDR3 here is CASSDRGQIYNEQFF. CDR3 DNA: TGCGCCAGCAGTGACCGTGGACAGATCTACAATGAGCAGTTCTTC.

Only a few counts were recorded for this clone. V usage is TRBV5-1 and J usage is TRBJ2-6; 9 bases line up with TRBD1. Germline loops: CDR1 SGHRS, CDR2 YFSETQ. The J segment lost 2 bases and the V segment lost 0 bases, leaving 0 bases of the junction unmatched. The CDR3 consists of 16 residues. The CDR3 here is CASSLGTGAGANVLTF. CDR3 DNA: TGCGCCAGCAGCTTGGGGACAGGGGCTGGGGCCAACGTCCTGACTTTC.

The CDR3 spells CASSYSGTFTDTQYF. The CDR3 bases are TGTGCCAGCAGCTATAGCGGGACCTTCACAGATACGCAGTATTTT. V and J are TRBV7-2 and TRBJ2-3, with 8 bases fitting TRBD2. Germline V gives CDR1 SGHTA, CDR2 FQGNSA. V trimming: 4 bases; J trimming: 2 bases; junction bases outside the gene matches: 5. CDR3 length equals 15 residues.

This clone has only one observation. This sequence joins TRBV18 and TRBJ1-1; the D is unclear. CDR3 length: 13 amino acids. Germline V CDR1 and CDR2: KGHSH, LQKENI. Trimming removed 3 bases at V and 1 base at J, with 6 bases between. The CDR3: CASSPFWNTEAFF. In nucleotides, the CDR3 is TGTGCCAGCTCACCGTTTTGGAACACTGAAGCTTTCTTT.

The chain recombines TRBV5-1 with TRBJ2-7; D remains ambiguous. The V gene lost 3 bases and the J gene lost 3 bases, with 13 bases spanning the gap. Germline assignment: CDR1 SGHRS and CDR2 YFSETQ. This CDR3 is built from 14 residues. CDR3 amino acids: CASSSSHDNYEQYF. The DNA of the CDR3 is TGCGCCAGCAGCTCTTCCCATGACAACTACGAGCAGTACTTC.

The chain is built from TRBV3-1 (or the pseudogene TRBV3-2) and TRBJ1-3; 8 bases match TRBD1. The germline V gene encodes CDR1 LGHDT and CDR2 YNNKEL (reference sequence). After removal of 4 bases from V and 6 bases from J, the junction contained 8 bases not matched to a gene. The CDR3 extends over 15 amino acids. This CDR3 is CASSRSRGPENTIYF. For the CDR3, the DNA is TGTGCCAGCAGCCGGAGCAGGGGGCCCGAAAACACCATATATTTT.